A single sample is the source of the 20 T cell receptor beta chains below, sequenced in a study of PD-1 blockade in classical Hodgkin lymphoma. Assay used: immunoSEQ multiplex PCR; TCRdb lists only in-frame clones, some missing. The sample lists 35,000 to 50,000 clones; 66% were seen once. Indicated time point: cycle 4 day 1 (C4D1), after more than five weeks of nivolumab. Each and every patient relapsed after autologous stem cell transplantation, and patients got differing brentuximab vedotin exposure. The sequencing used peripheral blood mononuclear cells (PBMCs), collected before the fourth cycle of nivolumab. Receptors were obtained from a human donor with classical Hodgkin lymphoma.

CDR3 in DNA: TGTGCCAGCAGTTACGGGACTAGCGGACTCTACGAGCAGTACTTC. This encodes CASSYGTSGLYEQYF. The V and J genes are TRBV6-5 and TRBJ2-7, with 11 bases aligning to TRBD2. The length of the CDR3 is 15 residues. The germline gives CDR1 MNHEY, CDR2 SVGAGI. With 2 bases clipped from V and 3 bases from J, the junction kept 3 bases outside the gene matches.

CDR3 loop: CASSLGFSGGYNEQFF. The CDR3 bases are TGCGCCAGCAGCTTGGGGTTTAGCGGAGGCTACAATGAGCAGTTCTTC. The chain is built from TRBV5-1 and TRBJ2-1; D perhaps matches TRBD2 (6 bases). CDR3 length equals 16 residues. The germline gives CDR1 SGHRS, CDR2 YFSETQ. Trimming shortened V by 0 bases and J by 3 bases, and 13 bases separated the two germline ends.

This rearrangement joins TRBV30 to TRBJ2-7; D is possibly TRBD1 (5 bases). Looked up from germline, CDR1 is GTSNPN and CDR2 is SVGIG (reference sequence). The CDR3 loop spans 12 amino acids. V was trimmed by 2 bases and J by 7 bases, leaving 12 bases between them. The CDR3 region has the DNA TGTGCCTGGAGTTCAAACAAGGGGGAGCAGTACTTC. As protein: CAWSSNKGEQYF.

The count of this clone is one. This rearrangement joins TRBV6-6 to TRBJ2-3, with D unclear. Germline CDR1 MNHNY, CDR2 SVGAGI (reference sequence). V lost 6 bases and J 4 bases, leaving 11 bases between the germline ends. The CDR3 spans 13 residues. The CDR3 region has the DNA TGTGCCAGCAGCTTTCAGAGCTCAGATACGCAGTATTTT. It yields the protein CASSFQSSDTQYF.

The genes are TRBV4-3 and TRBJ2-7; TRBD2 matches at 10 bases. Germline CDR1 LGHNA, CDR2 YSLEER. With V trimmed by 0 bases and J by 7 bases, 6 bases remained unmatched. This CDR3 is built from 15 residues. In DNA form, the CDR3 reads TGCGCCAGCAGCCAAGAACTAGCGGGGTATATGGAGCAGTACTTC. This sequence encodes CASSQELAGYMEQYF.

CDR3 in amino acids: CAISEATGPKETQYF. As DNA, the CDR3 is TGTGCCATCAGTGAGGCCACAGGGCCCAAAGAGACCCAGTACTTC. The rearrangement joins TRBV10-3 to TRBJ2-5; D perhaps matches TRBD1 (6 bases). The ends were cut back, 2 bases at V and 3 bases at J, with 13 bases in the middle. This CDR3 is built from 15 residues. Germline V gives CDR1 ENHRY, CDR2 SYGVKD.

This rearrangement joins TRBV5-4 to TRBJ2-7, with 8 bases identical to TRBD1. Per the germline V gene, CDR1 is SGHNT and CDR2 is YYREEE (reference sequence). The ends lost 4 bases at V and 3 bases at J; junction bases unmatched: 9. This CDR3 has 15 residues. CDR3 protein: CASSTTGGWDYEQYF. As DNA, the CDR3 is TGTGCCAGCAGCACAACAGGGGGTTGGGACTACGAGCAGTACTTC.

This clone came up a few times. This chain joins TRBV5-1 and TRBJ2-1; D perhaps matches TRBD2 (7 bases). The CDR3 covers 14 residues. V lost 0 bases and J lost 6, with 10 bases in between. Germline-derived CDR1 and CDR2 are SGHRS and YFSETQ. DNA of the CDR3: TGCGCCAGCAGCTTGGACAGGGAGGGCAATGAGCAGTTCTTC. Translation gives CASSLDREGNEQFF. Complete variable domain (other parts from reference TRBV5-1 and TRBJ2-1): KAGVTQTPRYLIKTRGQQVTLSCSPISGHRSVSWYQQTPGQGLQFLFEYFSETQRNKGNFPGRFSGRQFSNSRSEMNVSTLELGDSALYLCASSLDREGNEQFFGPGTRLTVL.

In this sample, this clone turned up a few times. The V and J genes are TRBV2 and TRBJ1-3; D might be TRBD1 (5 bases). Trimming stripped 5 bases from V and 0 bases from J, with 8 bases between. Looked up from germline, CDR1 is SNHLY and CDR2 is FYNNEI. The CDR3 runs 14 residues. The DNA for the CDR3 is TGTGCCAGCAGTTCCGGGGGCTCTGGAAACACCATATATTTT. Translating gives CASSSGGSGNTIYF.

The chain recombines TRBV27 with TRBJ2-7; TRBD2 aligns across 9 bases. CDR1 is MNHEY, CDR2 SMNVEV, per germline (reference sequence). This CDR3 region has 13 residues. V shed 7 bases and J 4 bases; nucleotides not matched to a gene: 5. The chain's CDR3 is CASKAGGLYEQYF. The CDR3 coding sequence is TGTGCCAGCAAGGCGGGGGGGCTGTACGAGCAGTACTTC.

V usage is TRBV6-6 and J usage is TRBJ2-7; tentatively, D is TRBD1 (5 bases). Germline CDR1 is MNHNY and CDR2 is SVGAGI (reference sequence). V was shortened by 5 bases and J by 3 bases, with 14 bases between the two germline ends. The CDR3 totals 14 residues. For the CDR3, the DNA is TGTGCCAGCAGTCAGGGTACGGTTAACTACGAGCAGTACTTC. Protein: CASSQGTVNYEQYF.

The V gene is TRBV28, the J gene TRBJ1-5; D uncertain. This CDR3 has 11 amino acids. V was cut by 4 bases and J by 5 bases, with 3 bases left in between. Per germline, CDR1 MDHEN and CDR2 SYDVKM. Here the CDR3 DNA reads TGTGCCAGCAGTTCCTATCAGCCCCAGCATTTT. Protein sequence: CASSSYQPQHF.

This clone was observed a handful of times. This sequence joins TRBV7-2 and TRBJ2-1; D gene uncertain. This CDR3 has 11 amino acids. V was clipped by 4 bases and J by 7 bases, with 5 bases between them. Germline V gene lookup returns CDR1 SGHTA and CDR2 FQGNSA. CDR3 sequence (DNA): TGTGCCAGCAGCTCGTTTAATGAGCAGTTCTTC. Its protein product is CASSSFNEQFF. The whole variable domain, remainder taken from reference TRBV7-2 and TRBJ2-1, is GAGVSQSPSNKVTEKGKDVELRCDPISGHTALYWYRQSLGQGLEFLIYFQGNSAPDKSGLPSDRFSAERTGGSVSTLTIQRTQQEDSAVYLCASSSFNEQFFGPGTRLTVL.

This chain connects TRBV28 to TRBJ2-7, with TRBD2 matching over 12 bases. Germline CDR1 and CDR2: MDHEN and SYDVKM. The CDR3 covers 15 residues. V dropped 5 bases and J dropped 6; count of bases not matched to a gene: 8. The CDR3 DNA reads TGTGCCAGCAGTGACACCCGACTAGCGGGAGCCGAGCAGTACTTC. It specifies CASSDTRLAGAEQYF.

V usage is TRBV10-3 and J usage is TRBJ2-7; D is perhaps TRBD2 (7 bases). This CDR3 region has 15 residues. Germline V CDR1 and CDR2: ENHRY, SYGVKD. Trimming cost V 6 bases and J 0 bases, with 15 bases left between them. DNA of the CDR3: TGTGCCATCAGGAAGGGGGAGGGCCTCTCCTACGAGCAGTACTTC. It is translated as CAIRKGEGLSYEQYF.

The chain employs TRBV7-2 and TRBJ2-1, with 7 bases fitting TRBD1. V was pared by 1 base and J by 6 bases, with 9 bases of the junction left unmatched. Germline V gene sequence: CDR1 SGHTA, CDR2 FQGNSA. The CDR3 extends over 16 amino acids. The CDR3 spells CASSLEAGGRSNEQFF. CDR3 nucleotides: TGTGCCAGCAGCTTAGAAGCAGGGGGAAGGTCCAATGAGCAGTTCTTC.

This chain links TRBV11-2 with TRBJ2-3; D is perhaps TRBD2 (6 bases). The V and J ends lost 4 bases and 0 bases respectively, with 14 bases between them. The CDR3 length is 16 residues. Germline V gene sequence: CDR1 SGHAT, CDR2 FQNNGV. The CDR3 DNA sequence: TGTGCCAGCAGCTGGGACTCACTATCTAGCACAGATACGCAGTATTTT. Its protein is CASSWDSLSSTDTQYF.

This clone appeared a few times. The V gene is TRBV21-1, the J gene TRBJ1-2. TRBV21-1 is designated a pseudogene. This CDR3 is built from 12 residues. The CDR3 region has the DNA TGTGCCAGCAGCAAAGTCGTAAATGGCTACACCTTC. Residues: CASSKVVNGYTF.

This clone was detected once. This sequence joins TRBV7-2 and TRBJ1-1, with D possibly TRBD1 on 5 matching bases. The CDR3 loop spans 14 amino acids. The germline V gene encodes CDR1 SGHTA and CDR2 FQGNSA. Trimming stripped 1 base from V and 6 bases from J, with 12 bases between. This CDR3 reads CASSLETATPEAFF. The CDR3 nucleotides read TGTGCCAGCAGCTTAGAGACAGCTACGCCTGAAGCTTTCTTT.

The CDR3: CASSLDAGVYGYTF. For the CDR3, the DNA is TGTGCCAGCAGCTTAGACGCCGGTGTGTATGGCTACACCTTC. This chain links TRBV7-9 with TRBJ1-2; D call uncertain. The ends were cut back, 1 base at V and 5 bases at J, with 11 bases in the middle. The CDR3 loop spans 14 amino acids. The germline CDR1 and CDR2 sequences are SEHNR and FQNEAQ (reference sequence). Complete variable domain (other parts from reference TRBV7-9 and TRBJ1-2): DTGVSQNPRHKITKRGQNVTFRCDPISEHNRLYWYRQTLGQGPEFLTYFQNEAQLEKSRLLSDRFSAERPKGSFSTLEIQRTEQGDSAMYLCASSLDAGVYGYTFGSGTRLTVV.